This T cell receptor beta chain was recorded in a study of blood T cell repertoires in COVID-19. In the study overall: Samples taken during acute and convalescent COVID-19 were collected in the United States, Italy and Spain.

Germline V gene sequence: CDR1 MDHEN, CDR2 SYDVKM. This CDR3 is built from 13 residues. Trimming shortened V by 1 base and J by 7 bases, and 8 bases separated the two germline ends. The repertoire was sequenced with immunoSEQ multiplex PCR; TCRdb's copy has only in-frame clones and lacks some. The table lists about 180,000 clones, approximately 82% of them singletons. V gene TRBV28 combines with J gene TRBJ1-5; D is perhaps TRBD1 (5 bases). The material sequenced was peripheral blood. The sequence was obtained from a woman aged 80 or over with active or convalescent COVID-19. CDR3 DNA: TGTGCCAGCAGTTTATTTAGGGGACAGCCCCAGCATTTT. Encoded protein: CASSLFRGQPQHF.